This record concerns one T cell receptor (beta chain) sequence. The data originate from a study of control samples from healthy donors and cancer patients. Generated by immunoSEQ multiplex PCR, the TCRdb table keeps only in-frame clones and is missing some. In the table there are some 99,000 clones, about 89% of which are singletons. The sequenced sample consisted of blood. The origin of this receptor is a woman aged 45-60 years in good health.

The CDR3 region has the DNA TGTGCCAGCTCACCACCGCTCGAGGGGGGGGATACGCAGTATTTT. It yields the protein CASSPPLEGGDTQYF. The chain carries TRBV18 and TRBJ2-3, with D tentatively TRBD2 (7 bases). The ends were cut back, 0 bases at V and 6 bases at J, with 13 bases in the middle. Germline values: CDR1 KGHSH, CDR2 LQKENI. This CDR3 contains 15 residues.